Below are 23 T cell receptor beta chains sequenced from a single sample in a study of OX40 agonist ivuxolimab in advanced cancers. Here immunoSEQ multiplex PCR was the method, and the copy in TCRdb shows in-frame clones only, minus some. The sample holds tens of thousands of clones, around 85% seen once. The sample was CD4+ or CD8+ T cells sorted from blood, taken in a trial of the OX40 agonist ivuxolimab. These receptors were collected from an adult with an advanced solid tumor such as melanoma, head and neck, liver or kidney cancer.

The rearrangement links TRBV6-1 to TRBJ1-3; 10 nucleotides line up with TRBD1. The CDR3 length is 18 residues. V trimming: 1 base; J trimming: 0 bases; junction bases outside the gene matches: 6. The germline V gene has CDR1 MNHNS and CDR2 SASEGT. The CDR3 DNA sequence: TGTGCCAGCAGTGAAGTAACAGGACAGGGGGTCTCTGGAAACACCATATATTTT. Translated, it gives CASSEVTGQGVSGNTIYF.

The chain uses TRBV10-1 and TRBJ2-7; unclear D gene. This CDR3 region has 13 residues. Germline loops: CDR1 WNHNN, CDR2 SYGVQD (reference sequence). V was clipped by 8 bases and J by 7 bases, with 18 bases between them. The chain's CDR3 is CASGTGERGEQYF. CDR3 nucleotide sequence: TGCGCCAGCGGAACTGGCGAGAGAGGAGAGCAGTACTTC.

This chain uses TRBV6-1 with TRBJ1-1, with D maybe TRBD1 (6 bases). Germline-derived CDR1 and CDR2 are MNHNS and SASEGT. The length of the CDR3 is 13 residues. Trimming cost V 6 bases and J 3 bases, with 11 bases left between them. This CDR3 reads CASSRQADTEAFF. The CDR3 DNA reads TGTGCCAGCAGCCGACAGGCGGACACTGAAGCTTTCTTT.

This sequence joins TRBV27 and TRBJ1-2; tentatively, D is TRBD1 (5 bases). Trimming pared 2 bases from V and 0 bases from J, leaving 13 bases between. Looked up from germline, CDR1 is MNHEY and CDR2 is SMNVEV (reference sequence). The CDR3 spans 16 residues. CDR3 sequence: CASSLGTQGTNYGYTF. The CDR3 DNA reads TGTGCCAGCAGTTTAGGGACGCAAGGCACTAACTATGGCTACACCTTC.

This chain links TRBV7-2 with TRBJ2-2; 7 positions match TRBD2. There are 16 residues in the CDR3. Germline loops: CDR1 SGHTA, CDR2 FQGNSA. The J segment lost 4 bases and the V segment lost 1 base, leaving 6 bases of the junction unmatched. This CDR3 reads CASSLVAGVSTGELFF. The CDR3 DNA reads as TGTGCCAGCAGCTTAGTTGCGGGAGTTAGCACCGGGGAGCTGTTTTTT.

V gene TRBV27 combines with J gene TRBJ1-6, with a weak D call TRBD1 (5 bases). The CDR3 has 13 amino acids. Germline V CDR1 and CDR2: MNHEY, SMNVEV (reference sequence). Deletions cut 3 bases from V and 7 bases from J, with 7 bases between. CDR3 bases: TGTGCCAGCAGTTTTGGGGGGAATTCACCCCTCCACTTT. This codes for CASSFGGNSPLHF.

The rearrangement joins TRBV18 to TRBJ2-3, with TRBD2 as a possible D gene (5 bases). This CDR3 contains 16 residues. Germline V lookup: CDR1 KGHSH, CDR2 LQKENI. Trimming left V 5 bases short and J 0 bases short, with 15 bases between. CDR3 in DNA: TGTGCCAGCTCAGGACTCCTGAACGGGAGCACAGATACGCAGTATTTT. This translates into CASSGLLNGSTDTQYF.

Details on this clone: In the same sample, other DNA sequences code for this CDR3. The rearrangement joins TRBV2 to TRBJ2-7; either TRBD1 or TRBD2 may supply D (6 bases each). Germline lookup yields CDR1 SNHLY and CDR2 FYNNEI. V was shortened by 9 bases and J by 4 bases, with 16 bases between the two germline ends. This CDR3 has 13 amino acids. The CDR3 DNA follows: TGTGCCAGTCGAACAGGAGGGGGATACGAGCAGTACTTC. Protein product: CASRTGGGYEQYF.

The rearrangement links TRBV11-2 to TRBJ1-5; TRBD1 matches at 7 bases. The germline CDR1 and CDR2 sequences are SGHAT and FQNNGV. CDR3 length: 16 residues. After removal of 2 bases from V and 2 bases from J, the junction contained 6 bases not matched to a gene. CDR3 region: CASSLTQGVGNQPQHF. CDR3 in DNA: TGTGCCAGCAGCTTAACCCAGGGGGTAGGCAATCAGCCCCAGCATTTT.

This chain uses TRBV7-9 with TRBJ2-5; the D gene is possibly TRBD1 (8 bases). The assigned J gene may be wrong: the sequence end matches TRBJ2-7 better. The CDR3 covers 14 residues. From germline, CDR1 is SEHNR and CDR2 FQNEAQ (reference sequence). The CDR3, as DNA: TGTGCCAGCAGCTCAACAGGGGGGGCCTACGAGCAGTACTTC. Its protein is CASSSTGGAYEQYF.

As to this clone: Other nucleotide sequences from this sample produce the same CDR3. The gene calls are TRBV18 and TRBJ1-2; 9 bases map to TRBD1. The CDR3 is 12 amino acids. Trimming removed 4 bases from V and 6 bases from J; junction bases left unmatched: 0. Germline V gene data show CDR1 as KGHSH and CDR2 as LQKENI. CDR3 in DNA: TGTGCCAGCTCACGACAGGGGGATGGCTACACCTTC. It encodes CASSRQGDGYTF. The full variable domain, in which reference TRBV18 and TRBJ1-2 provide the parts outside the CDR3, is NAGVMQNPRHLVRRRGQEARLRCSPMKGHSHVYWYRQLPEEGLKFMVYLQKENIIDESGMPKERFSAEFPKEGPSILRIQQVVRGDSAAYFCASSRQGDGYTFGSGTRLTVV.

The chain is built from TRBV7-2 and TRBJ2-2; D not resolved. Germline V CDR1 and CDR2: SGHTA, FQGNSA. V was pared by 5 bases and J by 7 bases, with 8 bases between. The CDR3 totals 12 residues. This CDR3 reads CASSGWFGELFF. CDR3 sequence (DNA): TGTGCCAGCAGCGGCTGGTTCGGGGAGCTGTTTTTT.

Many counts were recorded for this clone. The chain combines TRBV7-2 with TRBJ2-7, with a weak D call TRBD2 (6 bases). There are 15 residues in the CDR3. Per the germline V gene, CDR1 is SGHTA and CDR2 is FQGNSA. V was cut by 3 bases and J by 5 bases, with 17 bases left in between. CDR3 protein: CASSFLPGLNDEQYF. CDR3 DNA: TGTGCCAGCAGCTTCCTTCCGGGACTCAACGACGAGCAGTACTTC.

V and J are TRBV9 and TRBJ1-2; 8 bases align to TRBD1. The CDR3 sequence is 16 residues long. With V trimmed by 5 bases and J by 3 bases, 12 bases remained unmatched. Germline values: CDR1 SGDLS, CDR2 YYNGEE. CDR3 coding DNA: TGTGCCAGCAGTCCTACCCAACAGGGGGAACACTATGGCTACACCTTC. Translating gives CASSPTQQGEHYGYTF.

The V gene is TRBV27, the J gene TRBJ2-1, with D tentatively TRBD2 (6 bases). The CDR3 is 15 amino acids. With 6 bases removed from V and 3 bases from J, the gap between germline ends came to 15 bases. Germline lookup yields CDR1 MNHEY and CDR2 SMNVEV (reference sequence). CDR3 region: CASRARWRDYNEQFF. Written as DNA, the CDR3 is TGTGCCAGCAGGGCTCGTTGGAGGGACTACAATGAGCAGTTCTTC.

The chain carries TRBV18 and TRBJ1-3; D is ambiguous. The germline CDR1 and CDR2 sequences are KGHSH and LQKENI. The V and J ends lost 0 bases and 0 bases respectively, with 12 bases between them. CDR3 length: 17 residues. The CDR3 sequence is CASSPPLGQNSGNTIYF. DNA of the CDR3: TGTGCCAGCTCACCACCCCTAGGGCAGAACTCTGGAAACACCATATATTTT.

V and J are TRBV4-2 and TRBJ2-1, with D perhaps given as TRBD1 or TRBD2 (5 bases each). V dropped 4 bases and J dropped 7 bases, with 14 bases sitting between them. CDR3 length: 14 residues. CDR1 LGHNA and CDR2 YNFKEQ come from the germline V gene. The CDR3 spells CASSPRPEGNEQFF. The CDR3 DNA reads as TGTGCCAGCAGCCCCCGACCTGAGGGGAATGAGCAGTTCTTC.

The rearrangement uses TRBV10-3 and TRBJ2-3; TRBD1 matches at 8 bases. The CDR3 is 16 residues long. J lost 1 base, V lost 3 bases, and 6 bases had no gene match. The V gene's germline CDR1 is ENHRY and CDR2 SYGVKD. CDR3 nucleotide sequence: TGTGCCATCAGTGACTCGACAGGGGAGGGCACAGATACGCAGTATTTT. Protein product: CAISDSTGEGTDTQYF.

The chain joins TRBV18 to TRBJ2-5, with D possibly matching TRBD1 (6 bases). CDR3 length: 15 residues. The germline V gene encodes CDR1 KGHSH and CDR2 LQKENI. Trimming pared 6 bases from V and 2 bases from J, leaving 16 bases between. CDR3 coding DNA: TGTGCCAGCTCCCCGAAACCGGGACAACAAGAGACCCAGTACTTC. Amino acid sequence: CASSPKPGQQETQYF.

This chain joins TRBV14 and TRBJ2-4; the match to TRBD2 covers 11 bases. The CDR3 totals 19 residues. Trimming at V came to 0 bases and at J to 2 bases, leaving 9 bases not matched to a gene. Germline V gives CDR1 SGHDN, CDR2 FVKESK. The DNA of the CDR3 is TGTGCCAGCAGCCAAGATCCTAGCGGGGGGATTCGGTCCAAAAACATTCAGTACTTC. Translation: CASSQDPSGGIRSKNIQYF.

The rearrangement links TRBV10-2 to TRBJ1-1; D possibly corresponds to TRBD1 (5 bases). The V gene lost 6 bases and the J gene lost 11 bases, with 13 bases spanning the gap. The germline gives CDR1 WSHSY, CDR2 SAAADI. CDR3 length: 11 amino acids. CDR3 loop: CASRGPWGAFF. The CDR3 DNA reads TGCGCCAGCAGGGGACCGTGGGGGGCTTTCTTT.

The V and J genes are TRBV6-1 and TRBJ2-1; a possible D gene is TRBD2 (5 bases). Germline CDR1 MNHNS, CDR2 SASEGT. This CDR3 spans 14 amino acids. Trimming took off 8 bases at V and 3 bases at J, with 14 bases between the two ends. DNA of the CDR3: TGTGCCAGCGCTTCGGGGAGAGGCTACAATGAGCAGTTCTTC. It yields the protein CASASGRGYNEQFF.

The chain employs TRBV27 and TRBJ1-2; D gene uncertain. With 4 bases removed from V and 5 bases from J, the gap between germline ends came to 17 bases. Germline V gene sequence: CDR1 MNHEY, CDR2 SMNVEV (reference sequence). CDR3 length: 15 residues. The CDR3 coding sequence is TGTGCCAGCAGTTCGATCGCCACCCGAGGTTATGGCTACACCTTC. Its protein product is CASSSIATRGYGYTF.